This T cell receptor beta chain was captured in a study of technical replicates of blood from a few donors. V lost 5 bases to trimming and J lost 3 bases; unmatched junction nucleotides: 8. The CDR3 length is 16 residues. Germline-derived CDR1 and CDR2 are SGHTA and FQGNSA. The assay was immunoSEQ multiplex PCR, and TCRdb's table has in-frame clones only and misses some. Here the sample spans 55,000 to 75,000 clones, 92% being singletons. The count of this clone is one. This rearrangement joins TRBV7-2 to TRBJ2-5; TRBD2 matches at 11 bases. Source material: T cells isolated from PBMCs. This TCR was sampled from a human donor in good health. CDR3 loop: CASSDLLAGVEETQYF. The CDR3 DNA reads TGTGCCAGCAGCGACCTACTAGCGGGAGTTGAAGAGACCCAGTACTTC.